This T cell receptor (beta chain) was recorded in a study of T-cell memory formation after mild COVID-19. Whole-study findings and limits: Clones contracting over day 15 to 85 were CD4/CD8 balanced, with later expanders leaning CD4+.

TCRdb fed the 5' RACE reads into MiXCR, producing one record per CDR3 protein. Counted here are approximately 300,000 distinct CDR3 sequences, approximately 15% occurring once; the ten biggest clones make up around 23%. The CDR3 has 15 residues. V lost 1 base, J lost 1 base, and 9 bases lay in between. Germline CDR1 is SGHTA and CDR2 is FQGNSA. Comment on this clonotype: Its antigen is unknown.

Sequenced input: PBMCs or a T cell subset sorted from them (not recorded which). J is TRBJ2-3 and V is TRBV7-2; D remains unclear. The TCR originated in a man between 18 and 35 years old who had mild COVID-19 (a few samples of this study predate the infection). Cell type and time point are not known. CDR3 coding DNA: TGTGCCAGCAGCTTAGTATACGGACGCACAGATACGCAGTATTTT. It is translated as CASSLVYGRTDTQYF.